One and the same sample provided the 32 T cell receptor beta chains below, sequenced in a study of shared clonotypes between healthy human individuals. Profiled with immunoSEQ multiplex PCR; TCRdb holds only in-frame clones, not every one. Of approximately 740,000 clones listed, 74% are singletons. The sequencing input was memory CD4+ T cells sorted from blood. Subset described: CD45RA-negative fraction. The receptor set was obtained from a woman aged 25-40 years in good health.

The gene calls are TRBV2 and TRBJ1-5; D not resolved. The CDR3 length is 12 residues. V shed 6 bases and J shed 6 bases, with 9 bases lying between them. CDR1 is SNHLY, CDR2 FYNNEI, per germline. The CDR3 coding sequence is TGTGCCAGCAGAGAGTTTGGTCAGCCCCAGCATTTT. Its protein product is CASREFGQPQHF.

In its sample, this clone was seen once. Here the CDR3 DNA reads TGTGCCAGCAGCCACCTCGGACAGGGCGCTGAAGCTTTCTTT. It encodes CASSHLGQGAEAFF. The chain recombines TRBV6-6 with TRBJ1-1; 8 bases match TRBD1. This CDR3 is built from 14 residues. CDR1 MNHNY and CDR2 SVGAGI come from the germline V gene (reference sequence). Trimming cost V 6 bases and J 6 bases; bases outside gene matches: 9.

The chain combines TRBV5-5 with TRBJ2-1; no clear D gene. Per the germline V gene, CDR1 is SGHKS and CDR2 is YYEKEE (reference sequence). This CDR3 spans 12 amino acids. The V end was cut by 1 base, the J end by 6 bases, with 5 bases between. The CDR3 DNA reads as TGTGCCAGCAGCTTGCCCCCCAATGAGCAGTTCTTC. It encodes CASSLPPNEQFF.

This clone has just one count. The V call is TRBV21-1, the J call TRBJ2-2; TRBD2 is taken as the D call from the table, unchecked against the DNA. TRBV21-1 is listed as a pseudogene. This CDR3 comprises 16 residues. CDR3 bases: TGTGCCAGCAGCAAAGAGAGGACGGGAGGCACCGGGGAGCTGTTTTTT. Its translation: CASSKERTGGTGELFF.

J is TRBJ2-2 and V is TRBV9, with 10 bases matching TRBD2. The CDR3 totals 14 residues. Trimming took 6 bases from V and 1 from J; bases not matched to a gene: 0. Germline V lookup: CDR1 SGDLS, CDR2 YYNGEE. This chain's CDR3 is CASKREGNTGELFF. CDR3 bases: TGTGCCAGCAAGCGGGAGGGGAACACCGGGGAGCTGTTTTTT.

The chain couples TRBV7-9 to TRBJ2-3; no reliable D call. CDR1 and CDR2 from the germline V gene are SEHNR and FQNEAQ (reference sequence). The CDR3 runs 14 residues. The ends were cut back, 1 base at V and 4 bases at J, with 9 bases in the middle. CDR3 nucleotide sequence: TGTGCCAGCAGCTTAGATCTAGATCCAGATACGCAGTATTTT. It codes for CASSLDLDPDTQYF.

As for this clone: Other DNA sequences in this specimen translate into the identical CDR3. CDR3 DNA sequence: TGCGCCAGCAGTCCTAGCGGGAACTCCTACAATGAGCAGTTCTTC. It translates to CASSPSGNSYNEQFF. V gene TRBV5-1 combines with J gene TRBJ2-1, with TRBD2 identical over 9 bases. This CDR3 spans 15 amino acids. Trimming cost V 5 bases and J 0 bases; bases outside gene matches: 3. CDR1 is SGHRS and CDR2 is YFSETQ in the germline V gene.

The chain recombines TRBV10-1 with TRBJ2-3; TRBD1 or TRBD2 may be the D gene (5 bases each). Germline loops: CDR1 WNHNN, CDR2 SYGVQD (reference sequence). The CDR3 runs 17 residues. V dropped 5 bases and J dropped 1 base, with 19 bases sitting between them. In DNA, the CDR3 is TGCGCCAGCAGTATTGCCGGGGCGGCCAATGGCACAGATACGCAGTATTTT. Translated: CASSIAGAANGTDTQYF.

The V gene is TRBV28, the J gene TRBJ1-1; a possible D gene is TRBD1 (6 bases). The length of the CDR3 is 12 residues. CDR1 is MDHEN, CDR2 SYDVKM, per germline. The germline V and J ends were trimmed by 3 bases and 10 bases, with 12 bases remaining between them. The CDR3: CASSLPDSSAFF. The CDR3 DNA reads TGTGCCAGCAGTTTGCCGGACAGTTCAGCTTTCTTT.

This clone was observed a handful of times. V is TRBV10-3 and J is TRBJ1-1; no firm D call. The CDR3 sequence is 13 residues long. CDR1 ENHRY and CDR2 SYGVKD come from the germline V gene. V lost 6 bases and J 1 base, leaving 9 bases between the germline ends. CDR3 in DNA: TGTGCCATCAGACTTGGGTCGAACACTGAAGCTTTCTTT. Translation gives CAIRLGSNTEAFF.

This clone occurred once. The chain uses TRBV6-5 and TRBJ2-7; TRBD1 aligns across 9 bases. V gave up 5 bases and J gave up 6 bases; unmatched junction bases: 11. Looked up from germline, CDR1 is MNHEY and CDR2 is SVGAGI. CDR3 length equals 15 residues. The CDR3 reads CASSKGGQGRSEQYF. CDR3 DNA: TGTGCCAGCAGTAAAGGAGGACAGGGGAGAAGCGAGCAGTACTTC.

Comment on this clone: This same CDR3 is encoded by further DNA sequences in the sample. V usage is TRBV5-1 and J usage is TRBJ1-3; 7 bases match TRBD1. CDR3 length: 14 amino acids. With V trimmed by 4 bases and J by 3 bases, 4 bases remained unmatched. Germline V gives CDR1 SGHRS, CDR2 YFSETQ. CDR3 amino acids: CASSAGTVGNTIYF. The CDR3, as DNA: TGCGCCAGCAGCGCCGGGACAGTTGGAAACACCATATATTTT.

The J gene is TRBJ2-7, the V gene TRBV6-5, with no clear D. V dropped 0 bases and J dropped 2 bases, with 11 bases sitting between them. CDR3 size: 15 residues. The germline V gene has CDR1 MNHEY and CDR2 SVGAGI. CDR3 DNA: TGTGCCAGCAGTTACTCGACCCCCGGAGCCTACGAGCAGTACTTC. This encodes CASSYSTPGAYEQYF.

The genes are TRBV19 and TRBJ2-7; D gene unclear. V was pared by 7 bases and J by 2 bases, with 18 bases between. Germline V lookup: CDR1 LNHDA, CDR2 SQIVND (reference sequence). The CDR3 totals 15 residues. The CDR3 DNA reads TGTGCCAGTACACCCCACAGTCCAGGAGCCTACGAGCAGTACTTC. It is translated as CASTPHSPGAYEQYF.

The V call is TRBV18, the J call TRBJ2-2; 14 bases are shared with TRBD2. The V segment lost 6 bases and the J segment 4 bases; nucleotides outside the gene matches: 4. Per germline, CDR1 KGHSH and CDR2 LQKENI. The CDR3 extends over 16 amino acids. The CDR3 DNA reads TGTGCCAGCTCGTCGGGACTAGCGGGAGTCACCGGGGAGCTGTTTTTT. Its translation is CASSSGLAGVTGELFF.

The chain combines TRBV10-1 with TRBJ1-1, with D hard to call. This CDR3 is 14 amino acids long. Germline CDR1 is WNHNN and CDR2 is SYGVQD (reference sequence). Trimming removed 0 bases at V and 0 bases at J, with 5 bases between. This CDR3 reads CASSESAVNTEAFF. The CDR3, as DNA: TGCGCCAGCAGTGAGTCGGCGGTGAACACTGAAGCTTTCTTT.

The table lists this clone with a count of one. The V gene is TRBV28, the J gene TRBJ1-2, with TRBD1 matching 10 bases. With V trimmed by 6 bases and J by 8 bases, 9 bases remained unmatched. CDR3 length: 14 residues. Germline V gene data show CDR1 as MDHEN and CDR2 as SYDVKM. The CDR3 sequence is CASRAGQGTGGYTF. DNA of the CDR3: TGTGCCAGCAGAGCGGGACAGGGGACGGGAGGCTACACCTTC.

The CDR3 DNA is TGTGCCAGCAGCTTAGTTGGAATTGAAGCTTTCTTT. Protein sequence: CASSLVGIEAFF. The chain links TRBV7-9 to TRBJ1-1; no reliable D call. CDR1 is SEHNR and CDR2 is FQNEAQ in the germline V gene (reference sequence). The V and J ends lost 1 base and 7 bases respectively, with 7 bases between them. The CDR3 has 12 residues.

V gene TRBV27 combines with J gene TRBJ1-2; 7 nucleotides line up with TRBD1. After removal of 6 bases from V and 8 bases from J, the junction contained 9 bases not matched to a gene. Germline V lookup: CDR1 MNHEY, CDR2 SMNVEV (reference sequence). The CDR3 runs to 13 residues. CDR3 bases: TGTGCCAGCAGCCCTGACAGGGCTCGGGGCTACACCTTC. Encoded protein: CASSPDRARGYTF.

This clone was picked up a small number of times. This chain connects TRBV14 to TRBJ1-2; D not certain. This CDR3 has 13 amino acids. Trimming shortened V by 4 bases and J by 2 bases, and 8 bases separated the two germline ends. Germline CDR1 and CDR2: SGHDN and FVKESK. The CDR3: CASSPGRNYGYTF. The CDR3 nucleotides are TGTGCCAGCAGCCCCGGACGGAACTATGGCTACACCTTC.

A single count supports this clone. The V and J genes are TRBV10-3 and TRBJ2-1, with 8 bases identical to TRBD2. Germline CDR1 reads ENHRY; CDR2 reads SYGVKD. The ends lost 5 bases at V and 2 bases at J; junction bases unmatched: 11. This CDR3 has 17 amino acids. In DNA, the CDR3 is TGTGCCATCAGTCCCCGGGAGGGGAGTGGGACCTACAATGAGCAGTTCTTC. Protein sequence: CAISPREGSGTYNEQFF.

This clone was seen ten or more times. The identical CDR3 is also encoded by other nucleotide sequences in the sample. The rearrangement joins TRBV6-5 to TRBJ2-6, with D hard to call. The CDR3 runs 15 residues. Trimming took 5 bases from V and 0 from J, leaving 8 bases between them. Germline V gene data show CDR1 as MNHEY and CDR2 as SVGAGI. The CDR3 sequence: CASSPLYSGANVLTF. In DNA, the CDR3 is TGTGCCAGCAGTCCTCTATACTCTGGGGCCAACGTCCTGACTTTC.

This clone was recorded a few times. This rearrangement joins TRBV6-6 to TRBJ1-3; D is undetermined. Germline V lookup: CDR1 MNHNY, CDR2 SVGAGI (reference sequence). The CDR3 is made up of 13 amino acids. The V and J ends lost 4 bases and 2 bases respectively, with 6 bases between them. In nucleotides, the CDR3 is TGTGCCAGCAGTTTAATCCCTGGAAACACCATATATTTT. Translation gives CASSLIPGNTIYF.

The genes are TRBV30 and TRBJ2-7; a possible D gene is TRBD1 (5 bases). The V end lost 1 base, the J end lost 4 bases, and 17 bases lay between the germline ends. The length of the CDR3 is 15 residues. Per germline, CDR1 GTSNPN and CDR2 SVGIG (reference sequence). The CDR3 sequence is CAWSGGSRNLYEQYF. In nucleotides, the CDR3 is TGTGCCTGGAGTGGGGGCAGTCGGAACTTATACGAGCAGTACTTC. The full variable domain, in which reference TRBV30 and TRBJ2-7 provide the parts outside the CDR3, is SQTIHQWPATLVQPVGSPLSLECTVEGTSNPNLYWYRQAAGRGLQLLFYSVGIGQISSEVPQNLSASRPQDRQFILSSKKLLLSDSGFYLCAWSGGSRNLYEQYFGPGTRLTVT.

This CDR3 is CASRAYLLAGQSEQFF. The CDR3 DNA reads as TGTGCCAGCAGAGCTTATTTGCTAGCGGGGCAGTCAGAGCAGTTCTTC. This chain joins TRBV7-2 and TRBJ2-1, with 9 bases lining up with TRBD2. Germline loops: CDR1 SGHTA, CDR2 FQGNSA. V trimming: 6 bases; J trimming: 10 bases; junction bases outside the gene matches: 16. The CDR3 loop spans 16 amino acids.

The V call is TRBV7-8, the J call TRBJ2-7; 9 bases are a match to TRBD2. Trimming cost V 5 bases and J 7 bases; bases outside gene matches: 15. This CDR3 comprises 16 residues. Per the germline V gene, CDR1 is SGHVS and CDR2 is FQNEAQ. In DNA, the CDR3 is TGTGCCAGCAGCCCCGCCCGGCGGGAGGGCCGGTGGGAGCAGTACTTC. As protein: CASSPARREGRWEQYF.

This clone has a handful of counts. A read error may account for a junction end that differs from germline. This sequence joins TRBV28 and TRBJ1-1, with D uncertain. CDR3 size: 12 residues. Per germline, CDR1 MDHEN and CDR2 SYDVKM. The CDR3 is CASSLQLHSVNF. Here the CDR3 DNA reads TGTGCCAGCAGCCTACAATTGCACAGCGTAAATTTT.

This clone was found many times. This CDR3 is CASSLQGRGTDTQYF. The CDR3 bases are TGCGCCAGCAGCCTACAGGGGCGCGGCACAGATACGCAGTATTTT. This rearrangement joins TRBV4-1 to TRBJ2-3; 7 bases are shared with TRBD1. With 4 bases clipped from V and 1 base from J, the junction kept 5 bases outside the gene matches. This CDR3 comprises 15 residues. Germline CDR1 is MGHRA and CDR2 is YSYEKL.

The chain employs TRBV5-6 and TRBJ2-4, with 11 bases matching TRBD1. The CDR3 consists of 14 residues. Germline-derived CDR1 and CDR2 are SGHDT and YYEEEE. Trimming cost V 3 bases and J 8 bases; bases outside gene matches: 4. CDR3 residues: CASSWTGGRDIQYF. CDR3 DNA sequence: TGTGCCAGCAGCTGGACAGGGGGCCGAGACATTCAGTACTTC.

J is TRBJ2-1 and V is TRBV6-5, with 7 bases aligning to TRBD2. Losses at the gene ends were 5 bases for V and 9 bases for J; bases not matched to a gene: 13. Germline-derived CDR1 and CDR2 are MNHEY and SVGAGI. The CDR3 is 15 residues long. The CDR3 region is CASSAGLVLPGEQFF. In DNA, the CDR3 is TGTGCCAGCAGTGCAGGACTAGTATTGCCCGGTGAGCAGTTCTTC.

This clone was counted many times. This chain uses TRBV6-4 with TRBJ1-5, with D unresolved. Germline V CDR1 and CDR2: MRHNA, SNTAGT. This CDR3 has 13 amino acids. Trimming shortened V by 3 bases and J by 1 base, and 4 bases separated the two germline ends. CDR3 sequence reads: CASSEMSNQPQHF. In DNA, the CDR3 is TGTGCCAGCAGTGAGATGAGCAATCAGCCCCAGCATTTT.

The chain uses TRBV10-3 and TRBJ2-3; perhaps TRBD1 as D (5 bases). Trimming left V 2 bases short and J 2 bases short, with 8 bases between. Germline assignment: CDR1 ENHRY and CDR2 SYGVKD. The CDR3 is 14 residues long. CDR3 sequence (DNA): TGTGCCATCAGTGAGCAGGGTATCACAGATACGCAGTATTTT. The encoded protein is CAISEQGITDTQYF.